The sequence of this T cell receptor (beta chain) was determined in a study of cytomegalovirus exposure and HLA in healthy donors. The overall study: Among the roughly 400 genotyped donors, 81% were placed in the Caucasian-associated ancestry cluster.

This clone has only one observation. Its specificity is unknown. Study-wide results and limits: Analysis was carried out at a later point, and it linked a missense DCLRE1C variant to TCR beta V- and J-gene trimming. The authors assumed roughly uniform sequencing depth across donors for presence/absence analyses.

The junction had 2 bases not matched to a gene; V was cut back by 6 bases and J by 0 bases. This CDR3 is built from 15 residues. From germline, CDR1 is SNHLY and CDR2 FYNNEI. Both 60 Vbeta primers and 13 Jbeta primers went into the PCR. The repertoire was sequenced with immunoSEQ multiplex PCR; TCRdb's copy has only in-frame clones and lacks some. Here the sample spans 99,000 or so clones, more than 80% being singletons. The sample comprised PBMCs. This clonotype was sampled from a man between 18 and 29 years old in good health and CMV-seronegative. The chain is built from TRBV2 and TRBJ2-7; 13 bases line up with TRBD2. The CDR3 nucleotides are TGTGCCAGCAGGGGACTAGCGGGAAGCTCCTACGAGCAGTACTTC. Amino acids: CASRGLAGSSYEQYF. Full variable domain (outside the CDR3, taken from reference TRBV2 and TRBJ2-7): EPEVTQTPSHQVTQMGQEVILRCVPISNHLYFYWYRQILGQKVEFLVSFYNNEISEKSEIFDDQFSVERPDGSNFTLKIRSTKLEDSAMYFCASRGLAGSSYEQYFGPGTRLTVT.